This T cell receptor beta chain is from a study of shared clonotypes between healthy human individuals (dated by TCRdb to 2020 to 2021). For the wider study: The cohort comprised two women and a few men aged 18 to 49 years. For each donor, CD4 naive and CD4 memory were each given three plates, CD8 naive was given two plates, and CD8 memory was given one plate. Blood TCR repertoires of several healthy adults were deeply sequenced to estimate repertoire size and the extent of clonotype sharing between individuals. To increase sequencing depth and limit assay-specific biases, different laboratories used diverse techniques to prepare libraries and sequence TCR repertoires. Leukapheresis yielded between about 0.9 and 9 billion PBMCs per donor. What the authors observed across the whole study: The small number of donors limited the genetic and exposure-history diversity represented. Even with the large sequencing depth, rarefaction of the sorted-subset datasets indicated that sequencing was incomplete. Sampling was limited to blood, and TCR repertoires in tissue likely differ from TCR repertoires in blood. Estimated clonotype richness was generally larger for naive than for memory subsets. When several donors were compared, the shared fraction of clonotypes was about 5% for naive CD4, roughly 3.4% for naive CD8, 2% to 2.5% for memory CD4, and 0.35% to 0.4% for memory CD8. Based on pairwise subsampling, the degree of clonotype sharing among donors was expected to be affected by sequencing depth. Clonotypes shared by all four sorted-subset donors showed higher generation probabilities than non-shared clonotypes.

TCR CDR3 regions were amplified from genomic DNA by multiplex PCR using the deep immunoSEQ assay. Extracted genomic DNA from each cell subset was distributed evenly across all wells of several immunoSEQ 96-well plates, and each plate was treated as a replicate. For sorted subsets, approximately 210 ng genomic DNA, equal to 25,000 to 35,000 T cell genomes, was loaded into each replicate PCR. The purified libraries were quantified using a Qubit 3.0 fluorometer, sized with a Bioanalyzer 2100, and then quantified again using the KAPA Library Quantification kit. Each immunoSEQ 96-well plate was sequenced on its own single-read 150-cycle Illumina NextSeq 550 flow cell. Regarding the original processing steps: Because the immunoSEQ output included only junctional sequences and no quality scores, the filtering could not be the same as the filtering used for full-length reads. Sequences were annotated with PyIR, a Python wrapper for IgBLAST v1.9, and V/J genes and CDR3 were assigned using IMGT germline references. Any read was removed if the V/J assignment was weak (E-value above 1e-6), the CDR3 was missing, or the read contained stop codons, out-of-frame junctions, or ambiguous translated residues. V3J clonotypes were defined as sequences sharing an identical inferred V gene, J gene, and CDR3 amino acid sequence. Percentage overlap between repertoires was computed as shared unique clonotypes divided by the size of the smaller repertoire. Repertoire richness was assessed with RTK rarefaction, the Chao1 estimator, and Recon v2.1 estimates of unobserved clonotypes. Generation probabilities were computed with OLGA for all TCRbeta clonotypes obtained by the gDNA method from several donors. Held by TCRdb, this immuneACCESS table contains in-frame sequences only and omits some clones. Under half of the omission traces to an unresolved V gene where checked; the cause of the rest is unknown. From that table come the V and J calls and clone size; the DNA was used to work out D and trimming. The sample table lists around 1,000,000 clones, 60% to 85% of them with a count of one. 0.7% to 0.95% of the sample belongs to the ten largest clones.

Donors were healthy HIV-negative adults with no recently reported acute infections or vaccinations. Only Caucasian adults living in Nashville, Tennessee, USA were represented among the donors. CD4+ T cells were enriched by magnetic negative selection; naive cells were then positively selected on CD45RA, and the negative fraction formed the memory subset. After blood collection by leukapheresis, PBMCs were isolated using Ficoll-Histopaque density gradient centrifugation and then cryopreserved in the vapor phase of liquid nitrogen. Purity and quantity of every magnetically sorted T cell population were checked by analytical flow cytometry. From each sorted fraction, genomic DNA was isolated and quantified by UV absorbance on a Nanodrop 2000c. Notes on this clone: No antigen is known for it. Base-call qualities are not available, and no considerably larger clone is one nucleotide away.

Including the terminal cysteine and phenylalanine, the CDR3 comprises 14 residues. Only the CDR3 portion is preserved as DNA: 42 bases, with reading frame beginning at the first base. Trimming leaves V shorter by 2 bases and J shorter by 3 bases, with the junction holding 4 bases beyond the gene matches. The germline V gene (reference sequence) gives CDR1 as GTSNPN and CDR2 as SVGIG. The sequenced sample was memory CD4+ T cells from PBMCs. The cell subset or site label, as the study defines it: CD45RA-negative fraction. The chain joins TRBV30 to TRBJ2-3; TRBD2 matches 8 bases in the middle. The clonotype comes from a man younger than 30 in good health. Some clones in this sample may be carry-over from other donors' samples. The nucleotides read TGTGCCTGGAGTAGGCTAGCGGGTACAGATACGCAGTATTTT. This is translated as CAWSRLAGTDTQYF.